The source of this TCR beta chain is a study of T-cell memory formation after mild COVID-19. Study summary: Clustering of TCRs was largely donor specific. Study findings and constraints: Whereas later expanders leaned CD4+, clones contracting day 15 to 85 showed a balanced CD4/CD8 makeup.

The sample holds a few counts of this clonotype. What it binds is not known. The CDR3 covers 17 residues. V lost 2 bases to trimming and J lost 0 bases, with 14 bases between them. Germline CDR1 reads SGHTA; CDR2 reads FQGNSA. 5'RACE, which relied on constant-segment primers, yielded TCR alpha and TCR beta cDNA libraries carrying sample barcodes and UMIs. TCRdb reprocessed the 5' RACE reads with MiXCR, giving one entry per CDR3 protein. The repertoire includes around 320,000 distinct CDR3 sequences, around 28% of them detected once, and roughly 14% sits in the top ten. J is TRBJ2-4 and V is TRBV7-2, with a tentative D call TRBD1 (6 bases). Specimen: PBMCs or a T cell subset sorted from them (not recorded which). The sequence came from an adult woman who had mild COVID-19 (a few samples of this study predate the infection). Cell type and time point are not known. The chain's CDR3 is CASSLLGHLLAKNIQYF. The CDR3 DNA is TGTGCCAGCAGCTTACTGGGACATTTACTAGCCAAAAACATTCAGTACTTC. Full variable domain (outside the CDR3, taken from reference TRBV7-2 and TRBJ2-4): GAGVSQSPSNKVTEKGKDVELRCDPISGHTALYWYRQSLGQGLEFLIYFQGNSAPDKSGLPSDRFSAERTGGSVSTLTIQRTQQEDSAVYLCASSLLGHLLAKNIQYFGAGTRLSVL.